One and the same sample provided the 13 T cell receptor beta chains below, sequenced in a study of T cells in Graves' hyperthyroidism and ophthalmopathy. Amplified TCR beta CDR3 regions came from RNA transcripts. TCR CDR3 underwent first-round RT-PCR with the HTBI primer set. Each CDR3 protein gets one entry after TCRdb re-called the multiplex PCR reads with MiXCR. Here the sample spans approximately 610,000 distinct CDR3 sequences, roughly 17% being singletons. The sequencing input was blood. All receptors derive from a woman aged 18-35 years with Graves' hyperthyroidism.

The chain recombines TRBV2 with TRBJ1-3; D remains unclear. V lost 6 bases and J lost 0, with 9 bases in between. The CDR3 contains 14 residues. Germline V gene data show CDR1 as SNHLY and CDR2 as FYNNEI. The CDR3 here is CASRVRSSGNTIYF. The CDR3 DNA reads TGTGCCAGCAGGGTCAGGAGCTCTGGAAACACCATATATTTT.

The chain joins TRBV19 to TRBJ2-7, with D unclear. Germline CDR1 is LNHDA and CDR2 is SQIVND (reference sequence). Trimming removed 1 base from V and 3 bases from J, with 10 bases in between. The CDR3 runs 14 residues. The CDR3 protein is CASSIGSSHYEQYF. For the CDR3, the DNA is TGTGCCAGTAGTATAGGATCCTCCCACTACGAGCAGTACTTC. Complete variable domain (other parts from reference TRBV19 and TRBJ2-7): DGGITQSPKYLFRKEGQNVTLSCEQNLNHDAMYWYRQDPGQGLRLIYYSQIVNDFQKGDIAEGYSVSREKKESFPLTVTSAQKNPTAFYLCASSIGSSHYEQYFGPGTRLTVT.

This clonotype was counted many times. The genes are TRBV2 and TRBJ2-5, with TRBD1 matching 8 bases. V lost 0 bases, J lost 5 bases, and 5 bases stayed unmatched. The CDR3 consists of 15 residues. Germline assignment: CDR1 SNHLY and CDR2 FYNNEI. The CDR3 region is CASSEARTGRETQYF. The DNA of the CDR3 is TGTGCCAGCAGTGAAGCGAGGACAGGGCGGGAGACCCAGTACTTC.

This clonotype occurred a few times. This rearrangement joins TRBV6-1 to TRBJ2-7; no definite D call. The germline V gene encodes CDR1 MNHNS and CDR2 SASEGT. The CDR3 loop spans 11 amino acids. Trimming took 6 bases from V and 9 from J, leaving 12 bases between them. CDR3 sequence: CASRTRAGQYF. Here the CDR3 DNA reads TGTGCCAGCAGGACCCGGGCTGGGCAGTACTTC.

This clonotype has just a few counts. V usage is TRBV18 and J usage is TRBJ1-4; D remains ambiguous. The CDR3 contains 11 residues. In germline, CDR1 is KGHSH, CDR2 LQKENI. Trimming shortened V by 5 bases and J by 5 bases, and 3 bases separated the two germline ends. The CDR3: CASSENEKLFF. The CDR3 nucleotides read TGTGCCAGCTCAGAGAATGAAAAACTGTTTTTT.

The chain uses TRBV6-1 and TRBJ1-5; the match to TRBD1 covers 7 bases. The CDR3 is 13 residues long. Germline V lookup: CDR1 MNHNS, CDR2 SASEGT. The junction had 4 bases not matched to a gene; V was cut back by 5 bases and J by 6 bases. The CDR3 DNA is TGTGCCAGCAGTCAGACAGGGCCTCAGCCCCAGCATTTT. Residues: CASSQTGPQPQHF.

The chain joins TRBV7-3 to TRBJ1-2; 7 bases line up with TRBD1. This CDR3 has 13 residues. Germline CDR1 reads SGHTA; CDR2 reads FQGTGA. The ends lost 8 bases at V and 2 bases at J; junction bases unmatched: 5. CDR3 sequence: CASGPDRNYGYTF. Here the CDR3 DNA reads TGTGCCAGCGGCCCGGACAGGAACTATGGCTACACCTTC.

This clonotype was recorded once. The V gene is TRBV7-6, the J gene TRBJ1-1; no reliable D call. Germline values: CDR1 SGHVS, CDR2 FNYEAQ. CDR3 length: 13 residues. Trimming pared 10 bases from V and 0 bases from J, leaving 12 bases between. The chain's CDR3 is CATNTGMNTEAFF. For the CDR3, the DNA is TGTGCCACCAACACGGGGATGAACACTGAAGCTTTCTTT.

This clonotype was seen many times. The chain is built from TRBV29-1 and TRBJ1-1; no definite D call. With 4 bases removed from V and 1 base from J, the gap between germline ends came to 7 bases. Germline V gives CDR1 SQVTM, CDR2 ANQGSEA. This CDR3 has 12 amino acids. The chain's CDR3 is CSVVQWNTEAFF. CDR3 nucleotide sequence: TGCAGCGTTGTTCAATGGAACACTGAAGCTTTCTTT.

This clonotype was picked up a small number of times. The chain has TRBV10-3 and TRBJ2-7; D may be TRBD1 or TRBD2 (5 bases each). The V end lost 0 bases, the J end lost 0 bases, and 9 bases lay between the germline ends. The CDR3 sequence is 15 residues long. Germline loops: CDR1 ENHRY, CDR2 SYGVKD. The CDR3 DNA follows: TGTGCCATCAGTGAGTCGGGACGGAACTCCTACGAGCAGTACTTC. Residues: CAISESGRNSYEQYF.

This clonotype was observed a few times. The chain combines TRBV7-9 with TRBJ2-3; the D is unclear. CDR1 is SEHNR, CDR2 FQNEAQ, per germline (reference sequence). The CDR3 contains 15 residues. Trimming stripped 1 base from V and 0 bases from J, with 8 bases between. The CDR3 sequence: CASSLESLSTDTQYF. The CDR3 DNA is TGTGCCAGCAGCTTAGAATCATTGAGCACAGATACGCAGTATTTT.

This clonotype appeared many times. The rearrangement links TRBV28 to TRBJ2-1, with unresolved D. The CDR3 spans 12 residues. Trimming removed 8 bases at V and 7 bases at J, with 12 bases between. Germline-derived CDR1 and CDR2 are MDHEN and SYDVKM. The CDR3 sequence: CASGPRPNEQFF. The CDR3 DNA follows: TGTGCCAGCGGTCCCAGGCCAAATGAGCAGTTCTTC. The full variable domain, its missing parts supplied by reference TRBV28 and TRBJ2-1, is DVKVTQSSRYLVKRTGEKVFLECVQDMDHENMFWYRQDPGLGLRLIYFSYDVKMKEKGDIPEGYSVSREKKERFSLILESASTNQTSMYLCASGPRPNEQFFGPGTRLTVL.

The V call is TRBV6-1, the J call TRBJ2-1; 7 bases map to TRBD2. This CDR3 has 15 amino acids. Germline V gene data show CDR1 as MNHNS and CDR2 as SASEGT. Losses at the gene ends were 1 base for V and 7 bases for J; bases not matched to a gene: 7. The CDR3, as DNA: TGTGCCAGCAGTGAAGTGGGGCGGGAGCGAAATGAGCAGTTCTTC. Protein: CASSEVGRERNEQFF.